This T cell receptor beta chain was documented in a study of blood T cell repertoires in COVID-19. The participants were between 18 and 89 years old and came from some 23 US areas. Cohorts were based on clinical histories the participants reported. Two negative PCRs, clearance, or symptom resolution were required of recovered Cohort 3 donors. CDR1 is SGHNT and CDR2 is YYREEE in the germline V gene (reference sequence). The CDR3 runs to 16 residues. V was shortened by 3 bases and J by 3 bases, with 15 bases between the two germline ends. Under the authors' procedure: Nucleated cell counts were estimated from reference gene primer amplification. The method was immunoSEQ multiplex PCR; TCRdb's version includes in-frame clones alone and lacks a portion of them. V and J calls and clone size are as listed in that table; D and trimming were resolved from the DNA. The sample has under 300,000 clones; over 75% are singletons.

The clonotype originates from a woman under 30 who had recovered from COVID-19. What was sequenced was PBMCs or T cells enriched from blood (not recorded which). The chain uses TRBV5-4 and TRBJ2-2; tentative D call: TRBD1 (6 bases). CDR3 sequence (DNA): TGTGCCAGCAGCTCCTATTTGACAGGTTACACCGGGGAGCTGTTTTTT. Translating it yields CASSSYLTGYTGELFF.